The rows below give T cell receptor beta chains drawn from one sample of a study of T cell repertoires in cytomegalovirus infection. These TCRs' antigens remain unknown. TCRdb ran MiXCR on the reads and lists one entry per CDR3 protein. The data contain 750,000 to 950,000 distinct CDR3 sequences, roughly 28% of them singletons. Material: cultured CD8+ T cells from PBMCs, obtained from culture after CMV antigen stimulation. The receptors originated from a human donor in good health (CMV status not recorded). Some clones in this sample may be carry-over from other donors' samples. The CDR3 runs from the conserved cysteine through the conserved F or W. The order of the fields is V gene, D gene, CDR3 length, J gene, clone size, CDR3 DNA, CDR3 protein. The D gene is left open where the match is weak. Expanded clones get a size class; other rows say once, few or many, or leave the size out.

V gene: TRBV6-6
D gene: TRBD1
CDR3 length: 14
J gene: TRBJ2-2
clone size: .
CDR3 DNA: TGTGCCAGCAGCCGTAGGACAGGCCCTGGGGAGCTGTTTTTT
CDR3 protein: CASSRRTGPGELFF

V gene: TRBV20-1
D gene: TRBD2
CDR3 length: 14
J gene: TRBJ2-1
clone size: many
CDR3 DNA: TGCAGTGCGTCTGTAGCGGGGGCCGCGAATGAGCAGTTCTTC
CDR3 protein: CSASVAGAANEQFF

V gene: TRBV7-6
D gene: TRBD2
CDR3 length: 14
J gene: TRBJ2-1
clone size: many
CDR3 DNA: TGTGCCAGCAGCTTGGCATCCGGAGCGGGGGGGAAGTTCTTC
CDR3 protein: CASSLASGAGGKFF

V gene: TRBV19
D gene: .
CDR3 length: 15
J gene: TRBJ1-1
clone size: few
CDR3 DNA: TGTGCCAGCCAGGTCGTCTCATTCATGAACACTGAAGCTTTCTTT
CDR3 protein: CASQVVSFMNTEAFF

V gene: TRBV6-8
D gene: .
CDR3 length: 13
J gene: TRBJ1-1
clone size: .
CDR3 DNA: TGTGCCAGCAGTTTTTATCCGAACACTGAAGCTTTCTTT
CDR3 protein: CASSFYPNTEAFF

V gene: TRBV12-5
D gene: .
CDR3 length: 16
J gene: TRBJ2-7
clone size: once
CDR3 DNA: TGTGCTAGTGGTTCCCCCCTAGAGGTTGGTGGGAGGGAGCAGTACTTC
CDR3 protein: CASGSPLEVGGREQYF

V gene: TRBV7-6
D gene: TRBD2
CDR3 length: 14
J gene: TRBJ2-7
clone size: many
CDR3 DNA: TGTGCCAGCAGCCCGACTAGCGGATCCTACGAGCAGTACTTC
CDR3 protein: CASSPTSGSYEQYF

V gene: TRBV6-6
D gene: TRBD1
CDR3 length: 14
J gene: TRBJ2-7
clone size: .
CDR3 DNA: TGTGCCAGCAGTTACCCTGGACAGGTCTACGAGCAGTACTTC
CDR3 protein: CASSYPGQVYEQYF

V gene: TRBV29-1
D gene: .
CDR3 length: 15
J gene: TRBJ2-5
clone size: few
CDR3 DNA: TGCAGCGTTGAAGAAGAGGCAGCTTACCAAGAGACCCAGTACTTC
CDR3 protein: CSVEEEAAYQETQYF

V gene: TRBV6-8
D gene: .
CDR3 length: 13
J gene: TRBJ2-5
clone size: .
CDR3 DNA: TGTGCCAGCACCATAGGGGCAGGGGAGACCCAGTACTTC
CDR3 protein: CASTIGAGETQYF

V gene: TRBV7-9
D gene: .
CDR3 length: 13
J gene: TRBJ2-1
clone size: .
CDR3 DNA: TGTGCCAGCAGGGAGGCCCCTTTTCATGAGCAGTTCTTC
CDR3 protein: CASREAPFHEQFF

V gene: TRBV7-9
D gene: TRBD1
CDR3 length: 12
J gene: TRBJ1-1
clone size: few
CDR3 DNA: TGTGCCAGCCAAGGACAGGGGACTGAAGCTTTCTTT
CDR3 protein: CASQGQGTEAFF

V gene: TRBV4-1
D gene: .
CDR3 length: 14
J gene: TRBJ1-1
clone size: few
CDR3 DNA: TGCGCCAGCAGTAGGGGATTCGAAGGGACTGAAGCTTTCTTT
CDR3 protein: CASSRGFEGTEAFF

V gene: TRBV27
D gene: TRBD2
CDR3 length: 14
J gene: TRBJ2-1
clone size: few
CDR3 DNA: TGTGCCAGCAGTTTTGGCGGGGGGGCCTATGAGCAGTTCTTC
CDR3 protein: CASSFGGGAYEQFF

V gene: TRBV29-1
D gene: TRBD2
CDR3 length: 15
J gene: TRBJ2-2
clone size: .
CDR3 DNA: TGCAGCGTTGAAGGGGGGACTAGCACATACGGGGAGCTGTTTTTT
CDR3 protein: CSVEGGTSTYGELFF

V gene: TRBV10-3
D gene: .
CDR3 length: 14
J gene: TRBJ2-3
clone size: few
CDR3 DNA: TGTGCCATCAGTGATCCCCACCATACAGATACGCAGTATTTT
CDR3 protein: CAISDPHHTDTQYF

V gene: TRBV5-4
D gene: .
CDR3 length: 12
J gene: TRBJ1-2
clone size: .
CDR3 DNA: TGTGCCGTCCCCGAGGGCGCCTATGGCTACACCTTC
CDR3 protein: CAVPEGAYGYTF

V gene: TRBV6-5
D gene: TRBD1
CDR3 length: 15
J gene: TRBJ2-3
clone size: .
CDR3 DNA: TGTGCCAGCAGTTACGCGGACAGGGGCACAGATACGCAGTATTTT
CDR3 protein: CASSYADRGTDTQYF

V gene: TRBV24-1
D gene: TRBD1
CDR3 length: 15
J gene: TRBJ2-1
clone size: .
CDR3 DNA: TGTGCCACCAGTGCAAGGACAGGGAATATGGATGAGCAGTTCTTC
CDR3 protein: CATSARTGNMDEQFF

V gene: TRBV7-2
D gene: .
CDR3 length: 15
J gene: TRBJ2-3
clone size: many
CDR3 DNA: TGTGCCAGCAGCTCGGACGGGGATAGCACAGATACGCAGTATTTT
CDR3 protein: CASSSDGDSTDTQYF

V gene: TRBV5-6
D gene: TRBD1
CDR3 length: 16
J gene: TRBJ2-1
clone size: few
CDR3 DNA: TGTGCCAGCAGCTTGAATTGGCAGGGGGCGACAAATGAGCAGTTCTTC
CDR3 protein: CASSLNWQGATNEQFF

V gene: TRBV27
D gene: .
CDR3 length: 12
J gene: TRBJ1-2
clone size: .
CDR3 DNA: TGTGCCAGCGCCAAGGGGTTGGATGGCTACACCTTC
CDR3 protein: CASAKGLDGYTF

V gene: TRBV7-2
D gene: .
CDR3 length: 15
J gene: TRBJ1-3
clone size: many
CDR3 DNA: TGTGCCAGCAGCTTGATACCGGAGACTGGAAACACCATATATTTT
CDR3 protein: CASSLIPETGNTIYF

V gene: TRBV2
D gene: TRBD1
CDR3 length: 14
J gene: TRBJ2-7
clone size: few
CDR3 DNA: TGTGCCAGCAGTCTGGACAGGGGGCTCAACGAGCAGTACTTC
CDR3 protein: CASSLDRGLNEQYF

V gene: TRBV9
D gene: .
CDR3 length: 15
J gene: TRBJ1-2
clone size: .
CDR3 DNA: TGTGCCAGCAGCGTAGAAAGGGCGGGGAACTATGGCTACACCTTC
CDR3 protein: CASSVERAGNYGYTF

V gene: TRBV10-3
D gene: TRBD1
CDR3 length: 17
J gene: TRBJ2-3
clone size: .
CDR3 DNA: TGTGCCATCAGGAAAAAAATGACGGGACAGGGGGAAGATACGCAGTATTTT
CDR3 protein: CAIRKKMTGQGEDTQYF

V gene: TRBV14
D gene: .
CDR3 length: 14
J gene: TRBJ1-2
clone size: few
CDR3 DNA: TGTGCCAGCAGCCAATGGGACACGGAGTATGGCTACACCTTC
CDR3 protein: CASSQWDTEYGYTF

V gene: TRBV12-3/TRBV12-4
D gene: .
CDR3 length: 15
J gene: TRBJ2-3
clone size: .
CDR3 DNA: TGTGCCAGCAGTGGAGGGGGTCCTAGCACAGATACGCAGTATTTT
CDR3 protein: CASSGGGPSTDTQYF

V gene: TRBV19
D gene: .
CDR3 length: 11
J gene: TRBJ1-2
clone size: .
CDR3 DNA: TGTGCCACCGGGGACGGCTATGGCTACACCTTC
CDR3 protein: CATGDGYGYTF

V gene: TRBV12-3/TRBV12-4
D gene: TRBD1
CDR3 length: 15
J gene: TRBJ2-2
clone size: .
CDR3 DNA: TGTGCCAGCAGCCCGACAGGGGCGAACACCGGGGAGCTGTTTTTT
CDR3 protein: CASSPTGANTGELFF

V gene: TRBV6-2/TRBV6-3
D gene: TRBD2
CDR3 length: 13
J gene: TRBJ2-1
clone size: .
CDR3 DNA: TGTGCCATCTCGCGGGGGGCTTACAATGAGCAGTTCTTC
CDR3 protein: CAISRGAYNEQFF

V gene: TRBV19
D gene: TRBD2
CDR3 length: 15
J gene: TRBJ2-1
clone size: .
CDR3 DNA: TGTGCCAGTAGTACCGCGGGGGGCTATGTCGATGAGCAGTTCTTC
CDR3 protein: CASSTAGGYVDEQFF

V gene: TRBV6-6
D gene: TRBD2
CDR3 length: 18
J gene: TRBJ2-2
clone size: .
CDR3 DNA: TGTGCCAGCAGTCTAGGACTAGCGGGGGGGCCCGGCACCGGGGAGCTGTTTTTT
CDR3 protein: CASSLGLAGGPGTGELFF

V gene: TRBV4-1
D gene: TRBD2
CDR3 length: 17
J gene: TRBJ2-2
clone size: .
CDR3 DNA: TGCGCCAGCAGCCAAGATTCCAGCGGGGGCTACACCGGGGAGCTGTTTTTT
CDR3 protein: CASSQDSSGGYTGELFF

V gene: TRBV19
D gene: .
CDR3 length: 13
J gene: TRBJ1-2
clone size: .
CDR3 DNA: TGTGCCAGTAGTCGGAAGTTGCTGGATGGCTACACCTTC
CDR3 protein: CASSRKLLDGYTF

V gene: TRBV7-8
D gene: .
CDR3 length: 15
J gene: TRBJ2-1
clone size: .
CDR3 DNA: TGTGCCAGCAGCTTAAACTCCGGGGCCTGGAATGAGCAGTTCTTC
CDR3 protein: CASSLNSGAWNEQFF

V gene: TRBV4-1
D gene: TRBD1
CDR3 length: 16
J gene: TRBJ1-3
clone size: few
CDR3 DNA: TGCGCCAGCAGCCAAGATGGACAGGGATCTGGAAACACCATATATTTT
CDR3 protein: CASSQDGQGSGNTIYF

V gene: TRBV4-1
D gene: .
CDR3 length: 14
J gene: TRBJ1-2
clone size: .
CDR3 DNA: TGTGCCAGCAGCCAAGGTGGAGGCTTTGTGGGCTACACCTTC
CDR3 protein: CASSQGGGFVGYTF

V gene: TRBV9
D gene: .
CDR3 length: 15
J gene: TRBJ1-2
clone size: .
CDR3 DNA: TGTGCCAGCAGCGTACATGGGGACCTAAACTATGGCTACACCTTC
CDR3 protein: CASSVHGDLNYGYTF

V gene: TRBV28
D gene: TRBD2
CDR3 length: 17
J gene: TRBJ2-5
clone size: few
CDR3 DNA: TGTGCCAGTAGTTTATCGGGACTAGCGGGGGTCCAAGAGACCCAGTACTTC
CDR3 protein: CASSLSGLAGVQETQYF

V gene: TRBV7-6
D gene: TRBD2
CDR3 length: 16
J gene: TRBJ2-2
clone size: .
CDR3 DNA: TGTGCCAGCAGCTTAGCTATAGGCGGGAGATCCGGGGAGCTGTTTTTT
CDR3 protein: CASSLAIGGRSGELFF

V gene: TRBV5-5
D gene: .
CDR3 length: 14
J gene: TRBJ1-1
clone size: .
CDR3 DNA: TGTGCCAGCAGCTCCTATCGGGGGGACGGTGAAGCTTTCTTT
CDR3 protein: CASSSYRGDGEAFF

V gene: TRBV28
D gene: .
CDR3 length: 16
J gene: TRBJ2-1
clone size: .
CDR3 DNA: TGTGCCAGCAGTTTAGACCGGGGGGCCTCCTACAATGAGCAGTTCTTC
CDR3 protein: CASSLDRGASYNEQFF

V gene: TRBV7-9
D gene: .
CDR3 length: 14
J gene: TRBJ2-5
clone size: .
CDR3 DNA: TGTGCCAGCAGCACCAGACAGCACCAAGAGACCCAGTACTTC
CDR3 protein: CASSTRQHQETQYF

V gene: TRBV6-1
D gene: TRBD1
CDR3 length: 15
J gene: TRBJ1-2
clone size: .
CDR3 DNA: TGTGCCAGCAGTGAATGGACAGGTGTTAACTATGGCTACACCTTC
CDR3 protein: CASSEWTGVNYGYTF

V gene: TRBV28
D gene: .
CDR3 length: 16
J gene: TRBJ1-2
clone size: few
CDR3 DNA: TGTGCCAGCAGTTTAAGGGACCGTTCTTTCTGGTATGGCTACACCTTC
CDR3 protein: CASSLRDRSFWYGYTF

V gene: TRBV6-2/TRBV6-3
D gene: .
CDR3 length: 14
J gene: TRBJ1-2
clone size: few
CDR3 DNA: TGTGCCAGCAGTTCGGACACCTCTAACTATGGCTACACCTTC
CDR3 protein: CASSSDTSNYGYTF

V gene: TRBV28
D gene: .
CDR3 length: 14
J gene: TRBJ2-5
clone size: few
CDR3 DNA: TGTGCCAGCAGACCGGGACTGCTCCGGGAGACCCAGTACTTC
CDR3 protein: CASRPGLLRETQYF

V gene: TRBV7-2
D gene: .
CDR3 length: 15
J gene: TRBJ1-4
clone size: few
CDR3 DNA: TGTGCCAGCAGCCCAACCAGGGTAACTAATGAAAAACTGTTTTTT
CDR3 protein: CASSPTRVTNEKLFF

V gene: TRBV2
D gene: .
CDR3 length: 14
J gene: TRBJ1-5
clone size: .
CDR3 DNA: TGTGCCAGCGGAAGGGGGGAAGGCAATCAGCCCCAGCATTTT
CDR3 protein: CASGRGEGNQPQHF

V gene: TRBV28
D gene: .
CDR3 length: 14
J gene: TRBJ2-7
clone size: .
CDR3 DNA: TGTGCCAGCAGCACAGGCGATCCTACCTACGAGCAGTACTTC
CDR3 protein: CASSTGDPTYEQYF

V gene: TRBV9
D gene: .
CDR3 length: 17
J gene: TRBJ2-6
clone size: .
CDR3 DNA: TGTGCCAGCAGCGTAGATGGAGGGAAGGCTGGGGCCAACGTCCTGACTTTC
CDR3 protein: CASSVDGGKAGANVLTF

V gene: TRBV6-1
D gene: .
CDR3 length: 13
J gene: TRBJ1-1
clone size: few
CDR3 DNA: TGTGCCAGCAGCCTTGGGATGGGGACTGAAGCTTTCTTT
CDR3 protein: CASSLGMGTEAFF

V gene: TRBV6-2/TRBV6-3
D gene: .
CDR3 length: 19
J gene: TRBJ2-3
clone size: .
CDR3 DNA: TGTGCCAGCAGTTACTCACGGACAGACCTTGTAGGAGGCACAGATACGCAGTATTTT
CDR3 protein: CASSYSRTDLVGGTDTQYF

V gene: TRBV4-3
D gene: .
CDR3 length: 17
J gene: TRBJ1-1
clone size: once
CDR3 DNA: TGCGCCAGCAGCCAAGATCTTAACACAGGGATGAACACTGAAGCTTTCTTT
CDR3 protein: CASSQDLNTGMNTEAFF